This T cell receptor (beta chain) was retrieved from a study of metastatic and nonmetastatic thyroid tumors (dated by TCRdb to 2019 to 2021). For the study in its entirety: Repertoires from peripheral blood and from tumor or nodule tissue samples of malignant and benign thyroid patients were compared. Overall study outcomes, separate from this receptor: In both blood and tumor samples, TCR beta diversity was reported to be significantly higher in malignant tumors than in benign nodules.

Before undergoing thyroid surgery, none of the patients had been given any kind of treatment. The study retrospectively analysed patient clinical samples collected from the early 2010s to the late 2010s using T-cell receptor beta sequencing. A word on this clone: This clone's antigen is unknown. One end of the junction varies from germline; a read error may be responsible.

Library prep was done by PCR. Sequencing instrument: Illumina HiSeq 4000. High-throughput sequencing was used to profile the TCR beta-chain CDR3 region of each patient. As for the authors' bioinformatics: CDR3 differences across clinicopathological groups were used to build a classifier for discriminating distant-metastatic papillary thyroid cancer patients. The Shannon index was used to assess repertoire diversity, and the Morisita-Horn index was used to assess tumor-blood repertoire similarity. TCRdb reanalyzed the raw reads on its own, using fastp at Q25 for trimming and MiXCR for clone calling, and kept in-frame beta chains. What appears here as the V and J calls and clone size reflects TCRdb's work, not the paper's. The sample data list tens of thousands of clones, and around 30% of these were observed just once. The leading ten clones occupy 11% of the sample. The germline V gene gives CDR1 as SGHDN and CDR2 as FVKESK. CDR3 length: 15 amino acids, cysteine to phenylalanine. Only CDR3 DNA remains: 45 bases, in frame from the first base.

The V and J segments used are TRBV14 and TRBJ1-2, with 8 central nucleotides matching TRBD1. The sample consisted of blood. The clonotype originates from a male donor with papillary thyroid cancer or a benign thyroid nodule (not recorded which). Some clones in this sample may be carry-over from other donors' samples. The DNA sequence is as follows: TGTGCCAGCAGCGAAGAAGAGACAGGGGTCAATGGCTACACCTTC. The encoded protein is CASSEEETGVNGYTF. The full variable domain, with segments outside the CDR3 supplied by the reference TRBV14 and TRBJ1-2 proteins, appears as EAGVTQFPSHSVIEKGQTVTLRCDPISGHDNLYWYRRVMGKEIKFLLHFVKESKQDESGMPNNRFLAERTGGTYSTLKVQPAELEDSGVYFCASSEEETGVNGYTFGSGTRLTVV.